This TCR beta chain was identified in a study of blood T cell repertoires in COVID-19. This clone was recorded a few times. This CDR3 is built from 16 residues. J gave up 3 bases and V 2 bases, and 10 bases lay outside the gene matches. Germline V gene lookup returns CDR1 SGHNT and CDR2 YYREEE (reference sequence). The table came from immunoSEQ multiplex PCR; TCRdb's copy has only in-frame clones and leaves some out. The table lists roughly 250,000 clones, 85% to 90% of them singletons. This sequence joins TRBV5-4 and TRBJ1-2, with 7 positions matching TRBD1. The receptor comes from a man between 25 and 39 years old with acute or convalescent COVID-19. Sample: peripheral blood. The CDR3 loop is CASSFNNRGLDYGYTF. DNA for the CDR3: TGTGCCAGCAGCTTTAACAACAGGGGACTCGACTATGGCTACACCTTC.